The 17 T cell receptor beta chains presented below share a single source sample, sequenced in a study of blood T cell repertoires in COVID-19 (dated by TCRdb to 2020 to 2022). The library was made by the immunoSEQ multiplex PCR assay. Imported from immuneACCESS, the table was reduced by TCRdb to in-frame sequences with V and J called. These copies leave out some clones; in studies compared against another copy, an unresolved V gene accounts for under half, and the cause of the remainder is not known. This sample comprises roughly 480,000 clones, nearly 90% of them detected only once. In total, the top ten clones hold roughly 0.84% of the sample. Input material: peripheral blood. The receptors originated from a man in his late teens or twenties with COVID-19, enrolled during active disease.

The chain carries TRBV10-1 and TRBJ2-2; the D gene is possibly TRBD1 (7 bases). The V end lost 4 bases, the J end lost 6 bases, and 15 bases lay between the germline ends. The length of the CDR3 is 15 residues. Germline-derived CDR1 and CDR2 are WNHNN and SYGVQD (reference sequence). The CDR3 reads CASSAGAGGPGELFF. Written as DNA, the CDR3 is TGCGCCAGCAGTGCGGGGGCAGGGGGTCCCGGGGAGCTGTTTTTT.

V gene TRBV6-5 combines with J gene TRBJ2-7; TRBD2 aligns across 9 bases. CDR1 is MNHEY, CDR2 SVGAGI, per germline. The CDR3 length is 15 residues. The V and J ends lost 6 bases and 3 bases, in that order; junction bases with no gene match: 9. The CDR3 protein is CASSYGLARFYEQYF. CDR3 DNA sequence: TGTGCCAGCAGCTACGGACTAGCGAGATTCTACGAGCAGTACTTC.

The rearrangement links TRBV7-9 to TRBJ2-2, with D hard to call. V lost 7 bases and J 0 bases, leaving 6 bases between the germline ends. From germline, CDR1 is SEHNR and CDR2 FQNEAQ (reference sequence). The CDR3 contains 13 residues. The CDR3 spells CASTLANTGELFF. CDR3 DNA sequence: TGTGCCAGCACCCTCGCGAACACCGGGGAGCTGTTTTTT.

The gene calls are TRBV2 and TRBJ2-1; tentative D call: TRBD2 (6 bases). V gave up 0 bases and J gave up 8 bases, with 14 bases separating them. The CDR3 totals 15 residues. Germline V CDR1 and CDR2: SNHLY, FYNNEI. The CDR3 loop reads CASSEAVRGSDEQFF. CDR3 DNA sequence: TGTGCCAGCAGTGAAGCGGTTCGGGGGTCCGATGAGCAGTTCTTC.

The chain couples TRBV7-2 to TRBJ1-5; no definite D call. The CDR3 is 14 amino acids. Trimming cost V 2 bases and J 3 bases, with 8 bases left between them. CDR1 is SGHTA, CDR2 FQGNSA, per germline. The CDR3: CASSLLNSNQPQHF. CDR3 coding DNA: TGTGCCAGCAGCTTACTAAACTCCAATCAGCCCCAGCATTTT.

In DNA, the CDR3 is TGTGCCAGCAGCGTTGCGGGAGGGGGCAAAGAGACCCAGTACTTC. Translation: CASSVAGGGKETQYF. This chain links TRBV9 with TRBJ2-5; 9 positions agree with TRBD2. With V trimmed by 2 bases and J by 3 bases, 5 bases remained unmatched. This CDR3 is 15 amino acids long. Germline V gene sequence: CDR1 SGDLS, CDR2 YYNGEE.

V and J are TRBV12-3 or TRBV12-4 and TRBJ1-1; D unresolved. Between the trimmed V and J ends, which lost 10 bases and 1 base, there was a span of 13 bases. The CDR3 covers 13 residues. Written as DNA, the CDR3 is TGTGCCACCCGACGGGGAAAGAACACTGAAGCTTTCTTT. This codes for CATRRGKNTEAFF.

The genes are TRBV2 and TRBJ2-7; 12 nucleotides match TRBD2. The CDR3 loop spans 18 amino acids. Trimming cost V 8 bases and J 0 bases; bases outside gene matches: 14. Germline V gene data show CDR1 as SNHLY and CDR2 as FYNNEI. The CDR3 DNA sequence: TGTGCCAGCCCCCAGAGCGGACTAGCGGGACCTAGCTCCTACGAGCAGTACTTC. It translates to CASPQSGLAGPSSYEQYF.

The count of this clone is one. This rearrangement joins TRBV3-1 (or the pseudogene TRBV3-2) to TRBJ1-6; 7 bases align to TRBD1. Trimming cost V 3 bases and J 7 bases; bases outside gene matches: 6. The germline V gene encodes CDR1 LGHDT and CDR2 YNNKEL (reference sequence). The CDR3 totals 15 residues. The CDR3 DNA follows: TGTGCCAGCAGCCACTGGGACAGAAGGAATTCACCCCTCCACTTT. The encoded protein is CASSHWDRRNSPLHF.

The sample holds a few counts of this clone. The CDR3 reads CASSLWADNNSPLHF. CDR3 DNA: TGCGCCAGCAGCTTGTGGGCGGACAATAATTCACCCCTCCACTTT. The chain is built from TRBV5-1 and TRBJ1-6; D perhaps matches TRBD1 (5 bases). V lost 1 base to trimming and J lost 5 bases, with 10 bases between them. Per germline, CDR1 SGHRS and CDR2 YFSETQ. CDR3 length equals 15 residues.

The rearrangement links TRBV7-2 to TRBJ2-1; 10 nucleotides agree with TRBD1. Germline V lookup: CDR1 SGHTA, CDR2 FQGNSA. This CDR3 is 16 amino acids long. With V trimmed by 5 bases and J by 10 bases, 14 bases remained unmatched. The chain's CDR3 is CASSTQRDRGLEEQFF. In DNA form, the CDR3 reads TGTGCCAGCAGCACCCAACGGGACAGGGGCTTGGAGGAGCAGTTCTTC.

J is TRBJ2-3 and V is TRBV11-1; TRBD1 matches at 9 bases. This CDR3 contains 16 residues. Germline CDR1 SGHAT, CDR2 FQDESV (reference sequence). Trimming removed 2 bases from V and 3 bases from J; junction bases left unmatched: 6. CDR3: CASSLLGTGLTDTQYF. In nucleotides, the CDR3 is TGTGCCAGCAGCTTACTCGGGACAGGGTTGACAGATACGCAGTATTTT.

CDR3 in DNA: TGTGCCAGCAGCCAAGAGCCGGGAGGTGGCACAGATACGCAGTATTTT. Translation gives CASSQEPGGGTDTQYF. The J gene is TRBJ2-3, the V gene TRBV14; 7 nucleotides line up with TRBD2. This CDR3 is 16 amino acids long. J gave up 1 base and V 0 bases, and 4 bases lay outside the gene matches. The germline V gene has CDR1 SGHDN and CDR2 FVKESK.

This clone has at least ten counts. The CDR3 region is CSVDRVGDTQYF. The DNA for the CDR3 is TGCAGCGTGGACAGGGTTGGGGATACGCAGTATTTT. The rearrangement links TRBV29-1 to TRBJ2-3; TRBD1 agrees at 8 bases. Germline V gene lookup returns CDR1 SQVTM and CDR2 ANQGSEA. This CDR3 contains 12 residues. Germline trimming cut 6 bases from V and 6 bases from J; bases unmatched to any gene: 5.

The genes are TRBV18 and TRBJ2-3; TRBD2 matches at 8 bases. V gave up 5 bases and J gave up 5 bases; unmatched junction bases: 3. CDR1 and CDR2 from the germline V gene are KGHSH and LQKENI. The CDR3 is made up of 13 amino acids. CDR3 sequence reads: CASSATSVDTQYF. CDR3 coding DNA: TGTGCCAGCTCAGCGACTAGCGTAGATACGCAGTATTTT.

V is TRBV3-1 (or the pseudogene TRBV3-2) and J is TRBJ2-7; tentatively, D is TRBD2 (5 bases). Trimming cost V 4 bases and J 3 bases, with 16 bases left between them. This CDR3 is 15 amino acids long. Germline V gene lookup returns CDR1 LGHDT and CDR2 YNNKEL (reference sequence). The CDR3 DNA reads as TGTGCCAGCAGCCTTGATTGGAGGTGGGGCTACGAGCAGTACTTC. Its protein product is CASSLDWRWGYEQYF.

The chain recombines TRBV29-1 with TRBJ1-1, with a tentative D call TRBD1 (5 bases). Trimming shortened V by 6 bases and J by 1 base, and 9 bases separated the two germline ends. The CDR3 runs 12 residues. Germline V gene lookup returns CDR1 SQVTM and CDR2 ANQGSEA. This CDR3 is CSVQGWNTEAFF. The CDR3 DNA reads as TGCAGCGTGCAGGGCTGGAACACTGAAGCTTTCTTT.